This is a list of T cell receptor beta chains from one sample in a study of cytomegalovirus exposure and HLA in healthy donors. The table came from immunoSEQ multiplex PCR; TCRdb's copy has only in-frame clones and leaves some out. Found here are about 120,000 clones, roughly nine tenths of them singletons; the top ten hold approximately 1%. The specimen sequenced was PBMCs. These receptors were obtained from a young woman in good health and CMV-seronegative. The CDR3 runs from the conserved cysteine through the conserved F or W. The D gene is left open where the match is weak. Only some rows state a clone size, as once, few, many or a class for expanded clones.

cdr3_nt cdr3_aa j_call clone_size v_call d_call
TGTGCCAGTAGTATAGCAGACAGGGTTTCTCGACAGCCCCAGCATTTT CASSIADRVSRQPQHF TRBJ1-5 NA TRBV19 TRBD1
TGTGCCAGCAGCTTAGGAGACAGTGACTTGTTAGGGGATCGGTATGGCTACACCTTC CASSLGDSDLLGDRYGYTF TRBJ1-2 NA TRBV7-7 NA
TGTGCCATCACTAAGGGGGAGAGGAGCTCCTACGAGCAGTACTTC CAITKGERSSYEQYF TRBJ2-7 NA TRBV10-3 NA
TGTGCCAGCAGCTTAGACACCGGGGCTGAAGCTTTCTTT CASSLDTGAEAFF TRBJ1-1 NA TRBV5-6 NA
TGTGCCAGCAGCCCTACAGGAGCCTCTGGAAACACCATATATTTT CASSPTGASGNTIYF TRBJ1-3 once TRBV7-6 NA
TGCGCCAGCAGCCAAGATCCTGCGGGGGGGCCAGAGACCCAGTACTTC CASSQDPAGGPETQYF TRBJ2-5 NA TRBV4-1 TRBD2
TGTGCCAGCAGTGAATTGGGCCTCCAAGAGACCCAGTACTTC CASSELGLQETQYF TRBJ2-5 once TRBV2 NA
TGCAGCGTGAAGAGGGAGGCGAACACTGAAGCTTTCTTT CSVKREANTEAFF TRBJ1-1 NA TRBV29-1 NA
TGTGCCAGCAGTTTAAACGGAAAGGAGAATGGCTACACCTTC CASSLNGKENGYTF TRBJ1-2 NA TRBV27 NA
TGTGCCAGCATCGAGTCGGGTGAGCAGTTCTTC CASIESGEQFF TRBJ2-1 NA TRBV28 NA
TGTGCCAGCGTCCCAGGAGGGAGTACCACTGAAGCTTTCTTT CASVPGGSTTEAFF TRBJ1-1 NA TRBV6-6 NA
TGTGCCAGCAGTTTATCGCCCTCTATCGGCAATGAGCAGTTCTTC CASSLSPSIGNEQFF TRBJ2-1 NA TRBV27 NA
TGCGCCAGCAGTGATCGTCGGTTTAGCGACGGCACAGATACGCAGTATTTT CASSDRRFSDGTDTQYF TRBJ2-3 NA TRBV10-2 NA
TGTGCCAGCAGATCACCTGGGGGACTACACTCCTACAATGAGCAGTTCTTC CASRSPGGLHSYNEQFF TRBJ2-1 NA TRBV28 TRBD2
TGTGCCAGCAGTTTCGGAGGGGCCGGCACAGATACGCAGTATTTT CASSFGGAGTDTQYF TRBJ2-3 NA TRBV28 NA
TGTGCCAGCAGTTACGATGCTAGCGGAACCTACGAGCAGTACTTC CASSYDASGTYEQYF TRBJ2-7 NA TRBV27 TRBD2
TGTGCCAGCAAACCATTGACTAGCGGGGGGCACGAGCAGTTCTTC CASKPLTSGGHEQFF TRBJ2-1 NA TRBV27 TRBD2
TGTGCCATCAGTGAAAGGGGGCCGCCCACCGGGGAGCTGTTTTTT CAISERGPPTGELFF TRBJ2-2 NA TRBV10-3 TRBD1
TGTGCCAGCAGCTCCCGGGACAGGGCATTTTCCGAGCAGTACTTC CASSSRDRAFSEQYF TRBJ2-7 once TRBV7-8 TRBD1
TGTGCCAGCAGTAGGGGGGGCGTGGAGACCCAGTACTTC CASSRGGVETQYF TRBJ2-5 NA TRBV2 NA
TGTGCCAGCAGTCCGGGGGACGGACAAGAGACCCAGTACTTC CASSPGDGQETQYF TRBJ2-5 NA TRBV28 NA
TGCGCCAGCAGCCAAGATAAGAGGGAACTGTTTTTT CASSQDKRELFF TRBJ1-4 NA TRBV4-1 NA
TGCGCCAGCAGCCAAGCAAGACAGGGAATAGAGCTAAAGGCTTTCTTT CASSQARQGIELKAFF TRBJ1-1 NA TRBV4-3 TRBD1
TGTGCCAGGAGTGAGGAGACTAGCGGGGGAGTAAACTACAATGAGCAGTTCTTC CARSEETSGGVNYNEQFF TRBJ2-1 NA TRBV2 TRBD2
TGTGCCAGCAGTTTTGCGGGTAGCTCCTACGAGCAGTACTTC CASSFAGSSYEQYF TRBJ2-7 NA TRBV27 NA
TGCGCCAGCAGCTTAGGAAGGGAGAATTCACCCCTCCACTTT CASSLGRENSPLHF TRBJ1-6 NA TRBV5-1 NA
TGTGCCAGCAGTCCCCCTAGGACAGATATCGACAATGAGCAGTTCTTC CASSPPRTDIDNEQFF TRBJ2-1 NA TRBV28 NA
TGTGCCAGCAGTCACACTAGCGGGAGTCGGGCAGATACGCAGTATTTT CASSHTSGSRADTQYF TRBJ2-3 NA TRBV28 TRBD2
TGTGCCAGCAGTTATCACAGGGGTAACACTGAAGCTTTCTTT CASSYHRGNTEAFF TRBJ1-1 NA TRBV6-5 TRBD1
TGTGCCAGCTCACCGATGTTTCCGGGACAGTCAAATGAAAAACTGTTTTTT CASSPMFPGQSNEKLFF TRBJ1-4 NA TRBV18 TRBD1
TGCAGCGTCTCAGGGTACCACGAGCAGTACTTC CSVSGYHEQYF TRBJ2-7 NA TRBV29-1 NA
TGCAGCGTACAGGGACAGCTTGGGAGCGAGCAGTACTTC CSVQGQLGSEQYF TRBJ2-7 NA TRBV29-1 TRBD1
TGCAGCGTTCGTGAGCGGGGGGCCTCCTGGAAGACCCAGTACTTC CSVRERGASWKTQYF TRBJ2-5 NA TRBV29-1 TRBD2
TGTGCCAGCAGCCAACAAGAGACCCAGTACTTC CASSQQETQYF TRBJ2-5 NA TRBV7-8 NA
TGTGCCAGCAGTTTATCGCCCGGGACAGGGCATTCACCCCTCCACTTT CASSLSPGTGHSPLHF TRBJ1-6 NA TRBV27 TRBD1